This record concerns one T cell receptor (beta chain) sequence. Its antigen is not identified. This sample is drawn from a study of Tregs in tolerant kidney transplant recipients. Study outcomes and limitations: The small number of patients limits these findings pending further validation.

Clones were sequenced by immunoSEQ multiplex PCR, and TCRdb holds only the in-frame ones, with some missing. There are 200,000 to 300,000 clones in the sample; around 81% occur only once, and around 0.64% lies in the top ten. V was clipped by 7 bases and J by 3 bases, with 10 bases between them. This CDR3 has 13 residues. In germline, CDR1 is MNHNS, CDR2 SASEGT. Specimen: CD4+ T cells from blood. The sequence came from a human donor in good health. This rearrangement joins TRBV6-1 to TRBJ1-5; no firm D call. CDR3 coding DNA: TGTGCCAGCACTGGGGTCCACAATCAGCCCCAGCATTTT. It encodes CASTGVHNQPQHF.